Below, one T cell receptor beta chain is given with its context. Its specificity is not known. Amplification used 60 Vbeta primers and 13 Jbeta primers. Sequencing used immunoSEQ multiplex PCR; TCRdb keeps in-frame clones, though not all of them. In all, the sample yields around 150,000 clones. The data are from a study of cytomegalovirus exposure and HLA in healthy donors. General observations from the study: With DRB1 most and HLA-C fewest, TCR association rates differed between HLA loci in a later analysis. In all likelihood, a cluster of highly shared sequence variants was a sequencing artifact.

Germline V CDR1 and CDR2: MNHEY, SMNVEV (reference sequence). The ends lost 5 bases at V and 6 bases at J; junction bases unmatched: 4. The CDR3 is 14 residues long. The TCR was taken from a young man in good health and CMV-seronegative. This chain links TRBV27 with TRBJ1-5; TRBD1 agrees at 10 bases. Material: PBMCs. As DNA, the CDR3 is TGTGCCAGCAGTAGACAGGGGGCCGCTCAGCCCCAGCATTTT. It specifies CASSRQGAAQPQHF.